This passage covers 2 T cell receptor beta chains from one sample sequenced in a study of chemoradiotherapy in HPV16-positive cancers. Assay used: immunoSEQ multiplex PCR; TCRdb lists only in-frame clones, some missing. The sample gives fewer than 15,000 clones, around 66% of which show up once; around 21% is in the top ten. This sample was taken from a patient who underwent chemoradiotherapy. The receptors stem from a human donor with HPV-associated anogenital cancer.

This clone was seen more than once but under ten times. The chain couples TRBV7-3 to TRBJ1-6, with TRBD1 matching over 7 bases. This CDR3 has 15 residues. Germline lookup yields CDR1 SGHTA and CDR2 FQGTGA. V lost 5 bases and J lost 5; bases outside the gene matches: 6. This chain's CDR3 is CASSRSTGNNSPLHF. CDR3 in DNA: TGTGCCAGCAGCCGATCGACAGGGAATAATTCACCCCTCCACTTT.

This sequence joins TRBV10-3 and TRBJ2-7; 9 nucleotides line up with TRBD1. Per the germline V gene, CDR1 is ENHRY and CDR2 is SYGVKD. V lost 4 bases to trimming and J lost 5 bases; unmatched junction nucleotides: 9. The CDR3 runs to 15 residues. The chain's CDR3 is CAISGTGTGRDEQYF. The CDR3 DNA reads TGTGCCATCAGTGGGACCGGGACAGGGCGCGACGAGCAGTACTTC.